The sequence of this T cell receptor (beta chain) was determined in a study of T-cell memory formation after mild COVID-19. Study-level results: Of the contracting clones, CD4+ ones lay mainly in CM and EM, and CD8+ ones in EMRA. The finding that pre-infection memory included some responding clones suggested that cross-reactive memory joined.

The CDR3 spans 14 residues. Trimming cost V 3 bases and J 6 bases; bases outside gene matches: 3. CDR1 and CDR2 (germline): SGDLS, YYNGEE. TCRdb reanalysed the 5' RACE reads using MiXCR and keeps one entry per CDR3 protein. The sample gives under 600,000 distinct CDR3 sequences, about 20% of which show up once; about 8.7% is in the top ten. About this clonotype itself: Its antigen remains unknown.

The sequenced material came from PBMCs or a T cell subset sorted from them (not recorded which). The chain couples TRBV9 to TRBJ2-3; 11 bases are shared with TRBD2. The TCR was taken from an adult woman who had mild COVID-19 (a few samples of this study predate the infection). Cell type and time point are not known. CDR3 protein: CASSGTSGGDTQYF. The CDR3 nucleotides read TGTGCCAGCAGCGGCACTAGCGGGGGCGATACGCAGTATTTT.